The 16 T cell receptor beta chains below all came from one sample that was sequenced in a study of high-grade serous ovarian cancer treatment subgroups. The tumor samples were collected prior to definitive surgery or chemotherapy. The method was immunoSEQ multiplex PCR; TCRdb's version includes in-frame clones alone and lacks a portion of them. The table shows over a thousand clones, with about 68% occurring only once. The material sequenced was tumor tissue. These receptors originate from a human donor with high-grade serous ovarian cancer.

The V call is TRBV5-1, the J call TRBJ2-4, with 7 positions matching TRBD1. V shed 4 bases and J 2 bases; nucleotides not matched to a gene: 9. This CDR3 is 16 amino acids long. CDR1 and CDR2 (germline): SGHRS, YFSETQ. CDR3 protein: CASSNDPGGTKNIQYF. CDR3 in DNA: TGCGCCAGCAGCAACGACCCAGGGGGAACCAAAAACATTCAGTACTTC. Full variable domain (missing parts from reference TRBV5-1 and TRBJ2-4): KAGVTQTPRYLIKTRGQQVTLSCSPISGHRSVSWYQQTPGQGLQFLFEYFSETQRNKGNFPGRFSGRQFSNSRSEMNVSTLELGDSALYLCASSNDPGGTKNIQYFGAGTRLSVL.

This chain connects TRBV6-6 to TRBJ2-7; TRBD1 aligns across 9 bases. Trimming cost V 5 bases and J 6 bases; bases outside gene matches: 8. This CDR3 contains 14 residues. From germline, CDR1 is MNHNY and CDR2 SVGAGI (reference sequence). This CDR3 is CASSQTGGNGEQYF. CDR3 coding DNA: TGTGCCAGCAGTCAGACAGGGGGAAACGGCGAGCAGTACTTC.

The chain links TRBV4-2 to TRBJ1-2, with D perhaps matching TRBD1 (5 bases). Germline values: CDR1 LGHNA, CDR2 YNFKEQ. The CDR3 extends over 16 amino acids. Between the trimmed V and J ends, which lost 1 base and 7 bases, there was a span of 19 bases. The CDR3 region has the DNA TGTGCCAGCAGCCAAGTTTCGTCGGGGCCCCTTTCTGGCTACACCTTC. Translating gives CASSQVSSGPLSGYTF.

This rearrangement joins TRBV7-9 to TRBJ2-2, with TRBD2 as a possible D gene (5 bases). Germline values: CDR1 SEHNR, CDR2 FQNEAQ (reference sequence). V lost 2 bases and J 6 bases, leaving 19 bases between the germline ends. This CDR3 has 17 amino acids. CDR3: CASSLYRGWNIAGELFF. In nucleotides, the CDR3 is TGTGCCAGCAGCTTATATCGAGGGTGGAATATCGCCGGGGAGCTGTTTTTT. Supplemented by reference TRBV7-9 and TRBJ2-2, the full variable domain reads DTGVSQNPRHKITKRGQNVTFRCDPISEHNRLYWYRQTLGQGPEFLTYFQNEAQLEKSRLLSDRFSAERPKGSFSTLEIQRTEQGDSAMYLCASSLYRGWNIAGELFFGEGSRLTVL.

By share of the sample, this clone is large (0.1 to 1%). The chain joins TRBV4-3 to TRBJ2-7; D possibly matches TRBD1 or TRBD2 (5 bases each). The length of the CDR3 is 15 residues. Trimming pared 1 base from V and 7 bases from J, leaving 17 bases between. Germline CDR1 LGHNA, CDR2 YSLEER. The CDR3 loop is CASSQARDPTREQYF. CDR3 DNA sequence: TGCGCCAGCAGCCAAGCCCGGGACCCCACGAGGGAGCAGTACTTC.

This chain links TRBV11-1 with TRBJ2-4, with 10 positions matching TRBD2. The germline V gene encodes CDR1 SGHAT and CDR2 FQDESV (reference sequence). There are 15 residues in the CDR3. The junction had 5 bases not matched to a gene; V was cut back by 1 base and J by 8 bases. The CDR3 DNA sequence: TGTGCCAGCAGCTTAGGTCTAGCGGGAGTTGACATTCAGTACTTC. The encoded protein is CASSLGLAGVDIQYF.

The chain is built from TRBV6-4 and TRBJ1-6; 7 bases are shared with TRBD1. This CDR3 spans 15 amino acids. V was clipped by 6 bases and J by 7 bases; unmatched bases: 9. Per the germline V gene, CDR1 is MRHNA and CDR2 is SNTAGT. CDR3 sequence: CASRTGWRENSPLHF. The CDR3 DNA follows: TGTGCCAGCAGGACAGGGTGGAGGGAAAATTCACCCCTCCACTTT.

This rearrangement joins TRBV4-3 to TRBJ1-1; the D is unclear. There are 14 residues in the CDR3. Per germline, CDR1 LGHNA and CDR2 YSLEER. The V gene lost 5 bases and the J gene lost 1 base, with 11 bases spanning the gap. In DNA form, the CDR3 reads TGCGCCAGCAGCACGCGGACGGAGAACACTGAAGCTTTCTTT. This encodes CASSTRTENTEAFF.

As regards this clone: A read error may produce the germline difference seen at one junction end. The chain uses TRBV18 and TRBJ1-3; a possible D gene is TRBD1 (6 bases). Germline V gene data show CDR1 as KGHSH and CDR2 as LQKENI. The CDR3 length is 20 residues. CDR3 amino acids: CASSLNPGHQFPGIGSTIYF. The CDR3 bases are TGTGCCAGCTCACTCAATCCGGGACACCAGTTCCCAGGCATCGGAAGCACCATATATTTT.

The J gene is TRBJ1-1, the V gene TRBV2; D is possibly TRBD1 (5 bases). The V gene's germline CDR1 is SNHLY and CDR2 FYNNEI. V lost 8 bases and J lost 3, with 19 bases in between. This CDR3 region has 15 residues. The CDR3 reads CASPLHPQADTEAFF. In DNA form, the CDR3 reads TGTGCCAGCCCCCTCCACCCACAGGCGGACACTGAAGCTTTCTTT.

Here the CDR3 reads CASSPLGGGYEQYF. In DNA, the CDR3 is TGTGCCAGCTCTCCTCTCGGAGGGGGCTACGAGCAGTACTTC. This chain links TRBV18 with TRBJ2-7; D assignment may be TRBD1 or TRBD2 (6 bases each). The CDR3 covers 14 residues. Germline V gene lookup returns CDR1 KGHSH and CDR2 LQKENI. With 6 bases removed from V and 3 bases from J, the gap between germline ends came to 15 bases.

V and J are TRBV2 and TRBJ2-5; no clear D. Germline CDR1 reads SNHLY; CDR2 reads FYNNEI. Between the trimmed V and J ends, which lost 4 bases and 0 bases, there was a span of 15 bases. There are 16 residues in the CDR3. CDR3 amino acids: CASSGASHLYQETQYF. DNA for the CDR3: TGTGCCAGCAGTGGGGCGAGCCACCTGTACCAAGAGACCCAGTACTTC.

This chain joins TRBV5-4 and TRBJ1-1; D gene ambiguous. Trimming cost V 0 bases and J 3 bases, with 6 bases left between them. CDR1 SGHNT and CDR2 YYREEE come from the germline V gene (reference sequence). The CDR3 has 13 amino acids. CDR3 region: CASSLGFYTEAFF. In DNA, the CDR3 is TGTGCCAGCAGCTTGGGATTTTACACTGAAGCTTTCTTT.

This clone qualifies as large. The chain is built from TRBV30 and TRBJ2-5, with 9 positions matching TRBD2. Germline CDR1 reads GTSNPN; CDR2 reads SVGIG (reference sequence). Germline trimming cut 0 bases from V and 9 bases from J; bases unmatched to any gene: 5. This CDR3 contains 13 residues. In DNA form, the CDR3 reads TGTGCCTGGAGTGTACAGGCGGGAGGGCCCCAGTACTTC. Protein: CAWSVQAGGPQYF.

The CDR3 region has the DNA TGCGCCAGCAGCTCAGGAGTGAACACTGAAGCTTTCTTT. It encodes CASSSGVNTEAFF. J is TRBJ1-1 and V is TRBV5-1; D unclear. V was shortened by 3 bases and J by 0 bases, with 6 bases between the two germline ends. The germline gives CDR1 SGHRS, CDR2 YFSETQ. The CDR3 contains 13 residues.

This clone turned up a few times. The chain couples TRBV29-1 to TRBJ1-4, with TRBD1 as a possible D gene (5 bases). V was shortened by 7 bases and J by 5 bases, with 17 bases between the two germline ends. This CDR3 region has 14 residues. The germline CDR1 and CDR2 sequences are SQVTM and ANQGSEA. The CDR3 spells CSGQRWALNEKLFF. The CDR3 bases are TGCAGCGGACAGCGGTGGGCGTTAAATGAAAAACTGTTTTTT. Full variable domain (rest looked up from reference TRBV29-1 and TRBJ1-4): SAVISQKPSRDICQRGTSLTIQCQVDSQVTMMFWYRQQPGQSLTLIATANQGSEATYESGFVIDKFPISRPNLTFSTLTVSNMSPEDSSIYLCSGQRWALNEKLFFGSGTQLSVL.